This T cell receptor beta chain was observed in a study of cytomegalovirus exposure and HLA in healthy donors. Study context: There were approximately 400 genotyped donors. Of these, about 81% fell in the genetic ancestry cluster associated with self-reported Caucasian donors. Study-level results: In a later analysis, specific HLA alleles were associated with 15,000 or so TCR beta sequences at a 0.05 false discovery rate. Follow-up analysis found HLA locus-dependent TCR association rates, highest for DRB1 and lowest for HLA-C. Common viral pathogens seemed, in a later analysis, to connect with several of the most significant clusters.

The CDR3 has 12 amino acids. V was pared by 5 bases and J by 5 bases, with 9 bases between. CDR1 is SGHTA, CDR2 FQGNSA, per germline. This PCR relied on a set of 60 Vbeta primers and 13 Jbeta primers. Libraries were prepared by immunoSEQ multiplex PCR; TCRdb keeps only in-frame clonotypes and omits some of them. Of about 130,000 clones listed, around 82% were seen once; the top ten hold 3.6%. On this clone: The antigen remains undetermined.

The sample was PBMCs. The V and J genes are TRBV7-2 and TRBJ1-2; D remains unclear. The TCR comes from a middle-aged woman in good health and CMV-seropositive. The CDR3 region is CASSPTPYGYTF. The CDR3 nucleotides read TGTGCCAGCAGCCCCACACCTTATGGCTACACCTTC.